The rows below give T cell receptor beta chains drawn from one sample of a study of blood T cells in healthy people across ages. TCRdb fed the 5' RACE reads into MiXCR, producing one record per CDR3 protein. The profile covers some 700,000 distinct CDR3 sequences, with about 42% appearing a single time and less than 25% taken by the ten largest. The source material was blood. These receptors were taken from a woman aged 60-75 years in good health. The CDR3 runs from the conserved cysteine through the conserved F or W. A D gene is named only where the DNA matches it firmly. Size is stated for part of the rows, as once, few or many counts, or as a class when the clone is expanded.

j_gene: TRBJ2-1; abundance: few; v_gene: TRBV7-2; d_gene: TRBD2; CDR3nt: TGTGCCAGCAGCTTAGTAGGACTAGCGGGGGGCTACAATGAGCAGTTCTTC; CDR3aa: CASSLVGLAGGYNEQFF
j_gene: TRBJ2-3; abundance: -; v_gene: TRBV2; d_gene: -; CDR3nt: TGTGCCAGCCGGAGACAGGGCACAGATACGCAGTATTTT; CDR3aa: CASRRQGTDTQYF
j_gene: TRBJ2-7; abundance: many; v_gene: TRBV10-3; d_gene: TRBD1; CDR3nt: TGTGCCATCAGTTCCGGGACAGGGGGCAGCACGGGATACGAGCAGTACTTC; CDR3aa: CAISSGTGGSTGYEQYF
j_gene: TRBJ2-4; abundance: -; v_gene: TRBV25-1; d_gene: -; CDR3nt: TGTGCCAGCAGTGAATCTGGAGGGAAAAACATTCAGTACTTC; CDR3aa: CASSESGGKNIQYF
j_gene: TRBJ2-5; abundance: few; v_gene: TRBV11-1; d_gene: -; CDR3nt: TGTGCCAGCAGCCGCGCCCCAAAGACAGGCTTCTCCTCTCCGATTAAAGTGGAGACCCAGTACTTC; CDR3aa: CASSRAPKTGFSSPIKVETQYF
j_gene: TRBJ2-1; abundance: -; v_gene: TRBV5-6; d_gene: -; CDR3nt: TGTGCCAGCAGCTTGCATGGGGGCCCGTCCGATGAGCAGTTCTTC; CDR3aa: CASSLHGGPSDEQFF
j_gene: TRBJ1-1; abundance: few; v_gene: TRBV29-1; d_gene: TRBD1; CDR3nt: TGCAGCGTTGAGACTCCACAGGGGGGAAACACTGAAGCTTTCTTT; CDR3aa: CSVETPQGGNTEAFF
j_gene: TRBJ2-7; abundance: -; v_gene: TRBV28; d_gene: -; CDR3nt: TGTGCCAGCAGCACCGGGCCACGTCCCTACGAGCAGTGCTTC; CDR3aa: CASSTGPRPYEQCF
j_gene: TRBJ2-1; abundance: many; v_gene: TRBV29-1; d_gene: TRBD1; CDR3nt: TGCAGCGTGGTTCCAGGGACAGGGGGTTATGAGCAGTTCTTC; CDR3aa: CSVVPGTGGYEQFF
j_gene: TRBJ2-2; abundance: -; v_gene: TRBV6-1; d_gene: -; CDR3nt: TGTGCCAGCAATTATGACTGGACCGGGGAGCTGTTTTTT; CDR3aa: CASNYDWTGELFF
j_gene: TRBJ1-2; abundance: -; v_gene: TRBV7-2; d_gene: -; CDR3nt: TGTGCCAGCAGCTTAGAGGGGAGGGCTGTGGCCTATGGCTACACCTTC; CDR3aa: CASSLEGRAVAYGYTF
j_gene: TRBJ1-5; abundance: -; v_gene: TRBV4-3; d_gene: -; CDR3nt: TGCGCCAGCACGCCGTTGAAAGGCAATCAGCCCCAGCATTTT; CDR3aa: CASTPLKGNQPQHF
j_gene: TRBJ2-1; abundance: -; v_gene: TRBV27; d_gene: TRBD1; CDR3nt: TGTGCCAGCAGTTTATCGCCGACAGGGGGCGCTGGAAATGAGCAGTTCTTC; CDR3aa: CASSLSPTGGAGNEQFF
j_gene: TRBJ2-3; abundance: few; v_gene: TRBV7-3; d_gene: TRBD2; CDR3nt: TGTGCCAGCATCCCTCAAAGGGGACTAGCGGGGGGGGCACAGTATTTT; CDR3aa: CASIPQRGLAGGAQYF
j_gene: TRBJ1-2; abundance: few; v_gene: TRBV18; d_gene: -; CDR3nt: TGTGCCAGCTCACCCAGCGGGACGGACTATGGCTACACCTTC; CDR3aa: CASSPSGTDYGYTF
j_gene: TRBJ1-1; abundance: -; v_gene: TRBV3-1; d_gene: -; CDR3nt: TGTGCCAGCAGCCCCCCGCACATGAACACTGAAGCTTTCTTT; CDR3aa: CASSPPHMNTEAFF
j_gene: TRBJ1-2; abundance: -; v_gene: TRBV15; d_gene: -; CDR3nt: TGTGCCACCAGCTTGGGAGCTAACTATGGCTACACCTTC; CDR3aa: CATSLGANYGYTF
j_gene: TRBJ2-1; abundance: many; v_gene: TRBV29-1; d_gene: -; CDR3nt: TGCAGCGTTGAAGATCGCATATTAGCGGAGACCATCAATGAGCAGTTCTTC; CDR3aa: CSVEDRILAETINEQFF
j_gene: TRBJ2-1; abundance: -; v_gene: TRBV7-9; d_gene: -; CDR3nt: TGTGCCAGCAGCTTAATAGGCGCCCATGAGCAGTTCTTC; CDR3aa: CASSLIGAHEQFF
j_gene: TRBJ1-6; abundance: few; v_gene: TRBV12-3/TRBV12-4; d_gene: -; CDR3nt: TGTGCCAGCAGCCTCCACGGAGTTAATAATTCACCCCTCCACTTT; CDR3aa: CASSLHGVNNSPLHF
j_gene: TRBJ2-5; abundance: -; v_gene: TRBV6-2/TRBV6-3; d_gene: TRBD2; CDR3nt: TGTGCCAGCAGTTACTCGACAGCGGGAAGGGAGACCCAGTACTTC; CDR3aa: CASSYSTAGRETQYF
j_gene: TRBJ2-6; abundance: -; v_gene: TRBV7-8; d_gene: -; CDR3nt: TGTGCCAGCAGCTTAGGAGCGGACCCCTCTGGGGCCAACGTCCTGACTTTC; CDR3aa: CASSLGADPSGANVLTF
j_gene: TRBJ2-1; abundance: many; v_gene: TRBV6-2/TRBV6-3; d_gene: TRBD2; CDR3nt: TGTGCCAGCAGTTCCCGGTTAGCGGGAGGCAATGAGCAGTTCTTC; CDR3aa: CASSSRLAGGNEQFF
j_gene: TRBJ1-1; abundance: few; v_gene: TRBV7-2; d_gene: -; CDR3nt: TGTGCCAGCAGCAAACAGGGCATTGAAGCTTTCTTT; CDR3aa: CASSKQGIEAFF
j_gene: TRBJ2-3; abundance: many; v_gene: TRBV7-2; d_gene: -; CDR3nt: TGTGCCAGCACCCTCTCCGCAGATACGCAGTATTTT; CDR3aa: CASTLSADTQYF
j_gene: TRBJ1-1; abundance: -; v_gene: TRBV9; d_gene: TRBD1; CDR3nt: TGTGCCAGCAGCCTGGGACAGCAGAACACTGAAGCTTTCTTT; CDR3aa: CASSLGQQNTEAFF
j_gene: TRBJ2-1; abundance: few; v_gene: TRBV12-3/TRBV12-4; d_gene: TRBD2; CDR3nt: TGTGCCAGCAGTCCCAACCGGGGGGGCCCTTATGAGCAGTTCTTC; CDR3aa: CASSPNRGGPYEQFF
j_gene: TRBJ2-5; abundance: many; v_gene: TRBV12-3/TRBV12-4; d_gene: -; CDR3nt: TGTGCCAGCTCCCCTAGACTAGGCCAAGAGACCCAGTACTTC; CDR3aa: CASSPRLGQETQYF
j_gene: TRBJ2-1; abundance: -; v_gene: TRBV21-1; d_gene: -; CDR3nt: TGTGCCAGCAGCAAAGGGGGCAGGGACGAGCAGTTCTTC; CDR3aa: CASSKGGRDEQFF
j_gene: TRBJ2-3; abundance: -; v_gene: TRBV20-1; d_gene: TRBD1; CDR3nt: TGCAGTGCTAGAGGGGACAGGGGGTATACAGATACGCAGTATTTT; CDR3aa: CSARGDRGYTDTQYF
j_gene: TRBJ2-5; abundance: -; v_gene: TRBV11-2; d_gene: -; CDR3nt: TGTGCCAGCCGGGGACCGGGCTTTCCGCAGACCCAGTACTTC; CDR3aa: CASRGPGFPQTQYF
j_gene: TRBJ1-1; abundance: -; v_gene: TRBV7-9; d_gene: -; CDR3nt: TGTGCCAGCAGCGAGATTACGAACACTGAAGCTTTCTTT; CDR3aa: CASSEITNTEAFF
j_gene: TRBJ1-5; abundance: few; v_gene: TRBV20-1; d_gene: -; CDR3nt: TGCAGTGCTAGAATGGGGAGCGGGGAAAATCAGCCCCAGCATTTT; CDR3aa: CSARMGSGENQPQHF
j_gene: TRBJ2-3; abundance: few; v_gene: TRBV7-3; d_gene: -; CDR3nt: TGTGCCAGCAGCCCGGCCGGGGGAGCAGATACGCAGTATTTT; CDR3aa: CASSPAGGADTQYF
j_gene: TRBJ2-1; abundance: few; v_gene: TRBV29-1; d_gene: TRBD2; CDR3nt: TGCAGCGTGCAGCGGGGAGCAGTCTCTGATGAGCAGTTCTTC; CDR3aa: CSVQRGAVSDEQFF
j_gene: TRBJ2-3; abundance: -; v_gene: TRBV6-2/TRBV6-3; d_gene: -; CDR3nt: TGTGCCAGCAGCCAGACCGGGGGAACGCAGTATTTT; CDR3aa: CASSQTGGTQYF
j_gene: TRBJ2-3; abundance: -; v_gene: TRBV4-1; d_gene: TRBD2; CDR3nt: TGCGCCAGCAGCCAGAAGGGACTAGCGGGGGGGCCAGACACAGATACGCAGTATTTT; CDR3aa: CASSQKGLAGGPDTDTQYF
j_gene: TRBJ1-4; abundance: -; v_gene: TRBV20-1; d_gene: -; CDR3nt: TGCAGTGCTATGGGGGTCGGGGCGTCTTTTGAAAAACTGTTTTTT; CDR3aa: CSAMGVGASFEKLFF
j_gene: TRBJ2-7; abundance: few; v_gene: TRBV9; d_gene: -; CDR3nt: TGTGCCAGCAGCCCCTTCATGGAACCCGACGAGCAGTACTTC; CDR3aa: CASSPFMEPDEQYF
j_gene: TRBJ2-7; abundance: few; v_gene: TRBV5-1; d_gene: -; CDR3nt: TGCGCCAGCAGCTTGGAGGGAGCGGCCCCCTACGAGCAGTACTTC; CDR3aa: CASSLEGAAPYEQYF
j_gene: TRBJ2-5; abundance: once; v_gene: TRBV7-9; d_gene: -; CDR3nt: TGTGCCAGCAGCTTAGACGAGCAAGAGACCCAGTACTTC; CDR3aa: CASSLDEQETQYF
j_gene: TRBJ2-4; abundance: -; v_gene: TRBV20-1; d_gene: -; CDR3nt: TGCAGTAGAAACAGGGCAGCCAAAAACATTCAGTACTTC; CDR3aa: CSRNRAAKNIQYF